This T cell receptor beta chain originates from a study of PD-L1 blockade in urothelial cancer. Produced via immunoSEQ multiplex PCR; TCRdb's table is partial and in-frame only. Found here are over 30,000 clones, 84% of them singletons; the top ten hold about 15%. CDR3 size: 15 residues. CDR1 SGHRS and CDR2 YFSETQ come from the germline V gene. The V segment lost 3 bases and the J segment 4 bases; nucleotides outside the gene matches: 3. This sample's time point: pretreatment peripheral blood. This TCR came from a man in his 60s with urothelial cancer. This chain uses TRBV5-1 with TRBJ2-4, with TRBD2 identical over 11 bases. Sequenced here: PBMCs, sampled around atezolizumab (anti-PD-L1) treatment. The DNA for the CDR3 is TGCGCCAGCAGCTCCGGGACTAGCGGTAAAAACATTCAGTACTTC. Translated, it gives CASSSGTSGKNIQYF.